This T cell receptor (beta chain) was captured by sequencing in a study of human T cells and chemical hapten exposure. At the level of the study: The study sensitized with 2% DPC on a 2 cm by 2 cm patch of upper inner arm skin.

Per germline, CDR1 MRHNA and CDR2 SNTAGT. The CDR3 length is 13 residues. V was cut by 6 bases and J by 0 bases, with 7 bases left in between. In the source study's methods: Sample-level TCR yields exhibited a median of around 100,000, with a range of roughly 20,000 to 690,600. One entry per CDR3 protein, called by TCRdb with MiXCR from the RACE reads. Clone size and V and J calls follow TCRdb, not the original study. The repertoire consists of about 89,000 distinct CDR3 sequences, with under 14% occurring once and the leading ten covering around 3.1%. Described time point: pre-sensitization, week 0. Treatment described: therapeutic diphenylcyclopropenone sensitization with weekly scalp DPC.

The TCR comes from a woman aged 55-70 years with alopecia areata. Some clones in this sample may be carry-over from other donors' samples. V is TRBV6-4 and J is TRBJ2-3, with D uncertain. The source was whole blood, collected in connection with sensitization to the hapten diphenylcyclopropenone (DPC). In DNA, the CDR3 is TGTGCCAGCAGCGAAGCGAGCACAGATACGCAGTATTTT. Protein product: CASSEASTDTQYF.